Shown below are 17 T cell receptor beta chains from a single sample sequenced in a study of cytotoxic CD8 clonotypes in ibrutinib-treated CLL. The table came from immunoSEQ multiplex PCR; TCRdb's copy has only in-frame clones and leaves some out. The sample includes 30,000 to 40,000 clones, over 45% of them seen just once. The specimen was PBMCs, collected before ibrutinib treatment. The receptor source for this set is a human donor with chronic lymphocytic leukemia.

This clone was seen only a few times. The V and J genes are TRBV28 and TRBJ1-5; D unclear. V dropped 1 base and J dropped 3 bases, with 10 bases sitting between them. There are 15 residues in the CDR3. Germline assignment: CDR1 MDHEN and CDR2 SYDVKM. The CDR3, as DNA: TGTGCCAGCAGTTTATCCGGGAGCTTCAATCAGCCCCAGCATTTT. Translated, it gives CASSLSGSFNQPQHF.

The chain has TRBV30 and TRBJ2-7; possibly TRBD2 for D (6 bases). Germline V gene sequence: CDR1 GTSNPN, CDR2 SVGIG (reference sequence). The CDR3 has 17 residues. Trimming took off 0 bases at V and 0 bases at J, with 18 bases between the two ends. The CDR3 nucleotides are TGTGCCTGGAGTGTAATCCGCTTCGGGGGAAGCTCCTACGAGCAGTACTTC. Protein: CAWSVIRFGGSSYEQYF.

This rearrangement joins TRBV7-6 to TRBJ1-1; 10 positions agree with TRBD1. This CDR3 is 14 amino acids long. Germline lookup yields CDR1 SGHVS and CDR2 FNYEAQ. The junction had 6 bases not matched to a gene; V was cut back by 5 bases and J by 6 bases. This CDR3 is CASSADRGLAEAFF. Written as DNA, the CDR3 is TGTGCCAGCAGCGCCGACAGGGGGCTGGCTGAAGCTTTCTTT.

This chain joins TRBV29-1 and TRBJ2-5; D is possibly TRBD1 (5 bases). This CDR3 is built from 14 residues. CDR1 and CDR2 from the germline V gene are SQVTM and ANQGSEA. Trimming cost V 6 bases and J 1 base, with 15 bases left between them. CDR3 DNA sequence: TGCAGCGTCCCGGGTTTCGACAGCCAAGAGACCCAGTACTTC. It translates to CSVPGFDSQETQYF.

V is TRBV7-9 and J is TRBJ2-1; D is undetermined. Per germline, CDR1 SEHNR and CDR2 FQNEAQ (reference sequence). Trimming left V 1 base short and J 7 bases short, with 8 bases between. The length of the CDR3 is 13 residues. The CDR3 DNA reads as TGTGCCAGCAGCTTAGGCCGTATGAATGAGCAGTTCTTC. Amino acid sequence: CASSLGRMNEQFF.

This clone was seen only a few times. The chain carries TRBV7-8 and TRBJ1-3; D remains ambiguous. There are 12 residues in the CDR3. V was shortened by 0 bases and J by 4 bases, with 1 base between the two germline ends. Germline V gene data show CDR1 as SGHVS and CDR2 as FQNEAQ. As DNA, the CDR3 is TGTGCCAGCAGCTTAGCAGGAAACACCATATATTTT. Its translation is CASSLAGNTIYF.

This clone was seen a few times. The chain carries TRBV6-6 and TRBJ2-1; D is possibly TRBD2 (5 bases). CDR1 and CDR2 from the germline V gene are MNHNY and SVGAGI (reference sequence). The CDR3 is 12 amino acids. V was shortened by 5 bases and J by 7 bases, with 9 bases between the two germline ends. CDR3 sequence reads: CASSARGNEQFF. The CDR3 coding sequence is TGTGCCAGCAGTGCTCGAGGGAATGAGCAGTTCTTC.

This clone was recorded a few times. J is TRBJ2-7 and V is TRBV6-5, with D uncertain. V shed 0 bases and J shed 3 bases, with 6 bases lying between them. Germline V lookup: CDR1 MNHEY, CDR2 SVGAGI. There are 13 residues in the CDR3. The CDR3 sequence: CASSYSHSYEQYF. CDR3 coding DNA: TGTGCCAGCAGTTACTCCCACAGCTACGAGCAGTACTTC.

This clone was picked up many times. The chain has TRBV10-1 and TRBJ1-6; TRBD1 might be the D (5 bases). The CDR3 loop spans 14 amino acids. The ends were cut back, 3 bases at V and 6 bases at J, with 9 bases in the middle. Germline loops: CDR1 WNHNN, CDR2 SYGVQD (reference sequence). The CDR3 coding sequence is TGCGCCAGCAGTGAAAGCCAGGGTAATTCACCCCTCCACTTT. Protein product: CASSESQGNSPLHF.

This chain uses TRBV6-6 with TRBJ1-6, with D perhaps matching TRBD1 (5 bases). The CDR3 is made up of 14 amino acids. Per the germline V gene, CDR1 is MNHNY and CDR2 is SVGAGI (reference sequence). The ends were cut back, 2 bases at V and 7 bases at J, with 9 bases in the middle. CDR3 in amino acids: CASSYPQDNSPLHF. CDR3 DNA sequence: TGTGCCAGCAGTTACCCACAGGACAATTCACCCCTCCACTTT.

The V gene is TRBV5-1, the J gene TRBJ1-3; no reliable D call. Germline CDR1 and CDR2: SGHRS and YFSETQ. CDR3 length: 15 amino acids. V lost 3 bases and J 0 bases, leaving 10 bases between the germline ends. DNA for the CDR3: TGCGCCAGCAGCTCACTCGCAGGCTCTGGAAACACCATATATTTT. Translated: CASSSLAGSGNTIYF.

The CDR3: CASSSGTGVSPLHF. In DNA, the CDR3 is TGTGCCAGCAGCTCTGGGACAGGGGTTTCACCCCTCCACTTT. The genes are TRBV7-3 and TRBJ1-6, with 10 bases aligning to TRBD1. The V and J ends lost 4 bases and 9 bases, in that order; junction bases with no gene match: 3. Germline V gives CDR1 SGHTA, CDR2 FQGTGA. This CDR3 region has 14 residues. The full variable domain, completed using reference TRBV7-3 and TRBJ1-6, is GAGVSQTPSNKVTEKGKYVELRCDPISGHTALYWYRQSLGQGPEFLIYFQGTGAADDSGLPNDRFFAVRPEGSVSTLKIQRTERGDSAVYLCASSSGTGVSPLHFGNGTRLTVT.

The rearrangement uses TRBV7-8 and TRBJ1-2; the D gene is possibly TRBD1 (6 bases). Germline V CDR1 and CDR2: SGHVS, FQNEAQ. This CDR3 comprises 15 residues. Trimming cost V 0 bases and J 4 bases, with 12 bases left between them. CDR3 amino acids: CASSLAMGAGYGYTF. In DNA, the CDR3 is TGTGCCAGCAGCTTAGCGATGGGGGCAGGCTATGGCTACACCTTC. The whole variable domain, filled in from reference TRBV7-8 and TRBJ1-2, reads GAGVSQSPRYKVAKRGQDVALRCDPISGHVSLFWYQQALGQGPEFLTYFQNEAQLDKSGLPSDRFFAERPEGSVSTLKIQRTQQEDSAVYLCASSLAMGAGYGYTFGSGTRLTVV.

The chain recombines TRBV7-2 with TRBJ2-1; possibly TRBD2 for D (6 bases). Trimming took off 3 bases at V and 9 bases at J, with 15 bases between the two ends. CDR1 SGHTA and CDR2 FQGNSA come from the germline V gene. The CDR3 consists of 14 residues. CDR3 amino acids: CASSFAGPSTEQFF. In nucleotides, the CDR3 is TGTGCCAGCAGCTTTGCGGGGCCCTCCACTGAGCAGTTCTTC.

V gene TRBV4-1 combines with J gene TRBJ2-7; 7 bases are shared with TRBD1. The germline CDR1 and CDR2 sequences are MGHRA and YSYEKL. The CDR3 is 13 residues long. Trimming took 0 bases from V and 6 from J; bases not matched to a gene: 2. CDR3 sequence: CASSQDTGVEQYF. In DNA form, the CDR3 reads TGCGCCAGCAGCCAAGACACAGGGGTCGAGCAGTACTTC.

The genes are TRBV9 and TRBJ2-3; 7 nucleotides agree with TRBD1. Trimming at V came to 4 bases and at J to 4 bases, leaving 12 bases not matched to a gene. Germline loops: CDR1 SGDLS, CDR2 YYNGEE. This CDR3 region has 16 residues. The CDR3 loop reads CASSPLDRSPADTQYF. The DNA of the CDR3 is TGTGCCAGCAGCCCACTGGACAGGTCTCCCGCAGATACGCAGTATTTT. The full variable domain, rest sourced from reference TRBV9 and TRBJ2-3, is DSGVTQTPKHLITATGQRVTLRCSPRSGDLSVYWYQQSLDQGLQFLIQYYNGEERAKGNILERFSAQQFPDLHSELNLSSLELGDSALYFCASSPLDRSPADTQYFGPGTRLTVL.

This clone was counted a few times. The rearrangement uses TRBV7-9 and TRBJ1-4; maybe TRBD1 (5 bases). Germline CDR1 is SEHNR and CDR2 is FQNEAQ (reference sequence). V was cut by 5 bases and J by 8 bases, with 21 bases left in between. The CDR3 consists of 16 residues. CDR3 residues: CASSHRPGGSHEKLFF. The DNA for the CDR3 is TGTGCCAGCAGCCACCGCCCGGGGGGGTCTCACGAAAAACTGTTTTTT.